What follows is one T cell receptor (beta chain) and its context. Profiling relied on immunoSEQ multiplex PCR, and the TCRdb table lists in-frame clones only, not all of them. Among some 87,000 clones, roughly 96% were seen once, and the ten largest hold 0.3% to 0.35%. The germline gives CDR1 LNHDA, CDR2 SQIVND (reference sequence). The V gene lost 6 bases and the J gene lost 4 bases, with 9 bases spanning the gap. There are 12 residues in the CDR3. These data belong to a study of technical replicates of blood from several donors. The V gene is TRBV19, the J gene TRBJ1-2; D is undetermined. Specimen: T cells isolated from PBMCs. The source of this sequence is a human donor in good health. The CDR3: CASSGETYGYTF. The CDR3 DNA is TGTGCCAGTAGCGGGGAAACCTATGGCTACACCTTC.